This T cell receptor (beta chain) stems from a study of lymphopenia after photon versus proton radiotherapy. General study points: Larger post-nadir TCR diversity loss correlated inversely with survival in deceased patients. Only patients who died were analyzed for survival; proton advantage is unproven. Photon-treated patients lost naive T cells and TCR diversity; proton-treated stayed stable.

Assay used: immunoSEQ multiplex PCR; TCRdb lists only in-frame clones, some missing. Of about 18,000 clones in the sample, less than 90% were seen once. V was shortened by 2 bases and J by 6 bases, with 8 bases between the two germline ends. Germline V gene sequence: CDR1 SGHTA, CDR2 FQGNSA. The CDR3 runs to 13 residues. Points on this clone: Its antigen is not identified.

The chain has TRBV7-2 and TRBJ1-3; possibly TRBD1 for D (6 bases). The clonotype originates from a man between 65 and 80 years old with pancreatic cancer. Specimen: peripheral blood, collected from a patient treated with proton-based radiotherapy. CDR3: CASSLPGVNTIYF. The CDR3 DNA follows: TGTGCCAGCAGCTTACCAGGGGTAAACACCATATATTTT.